This is a list of T cell receptor beta chains from one sample in a study of shared clonotypes between healthy human individuals. Using immunoSEQ multiplex PCR, the repertoire was profiled, and TCRdb retains in-frame clones only, with some absent. Of roughly 490,000 clones detected, approximately 80% appear once; the ten largest clones hold approximately 13%. Material for sequencing was PBMCs. The source of these receptors is a woman aged 40 to 50 in good health. Some clones in this sample may be carry-over from other donors' samples. CDR3s include the opening cysteine and the closing phenylalanine or tryptophan. D genes are given only for firm matches. Not every row has a clone size; where given, it reads once, few, many or a size class.

D gene: .; clone size: few; V gene: TRBV19; J gene: TRBJ2-3; CDR3 DNA: TGTGCCAGTACCCCAAGACCGGGAGATACGCAGTATTTT; CDR3 protein: CASTPRPGDTQYF
D gene: TRBD2; clone size: .; V gene: TRBV7-2; J gene: TRBJ2-3; CDR3 DNA: TGTGCCAGCAGCGCACGGACTAGCGGGATAAGCACAGATACGCAGTATTTT; CDR3 protein: CASSARTSGISTDTQYF
D gene: .; clone size: .; V gene: TRBV5-5; J gene: TRBJ2-2; CDR3 DNA: TGTGCCAGCAGCTGGCAGGGAAGCACCGGGGAGCTGTTTTTT; CDR3 protein: CASSWQGSTGELFF
D gene: TRBD2; clone size: many; V gene: TRBV18; J gene: TRBJ2-7; CDR3 DNA: TGTGCCAGCTCACCGGGGGGGTCCTCCTACGAGCAGTACTTC; CDR3 protein: CASSPGGSSYEQYF
D gene: .; clone size: .; V gene: TRBV6-5; J gene: TRBJ1-1; CDR3 DNA: TGTGCCAGCAGTTCCACGGGCACTGAAGCTTTCTTT; CDR3 protein: CASSSTGTEAFF
D gene: .; clone size: .; V gene: TRBV7-9; J gene: TRBJ1-5; CDR3 DNA: TGTGCCAGCAGCTTAGCCGGTGGCAGCCGAGATCAGCCCCAGCATTTT; CDR3 protein: CASSLAGGSRDQPQHF
D gene: .; clone size: .; V gene: TRBV27; J gene: TRBJ1-2; CDR3 DNA: TGTGCCAGCAGTTTATCACCGGACATCGGTGGCTACACCTTC; CDR3 protein: CASSLSPDIGGYTF
D gene: TRBD2; clone size: .; V gene: TRBV19; J gene: TRBJ2-2; CDR3 DNA: TGTGCCACCAGACTAGCGGCTGGTAACACCGGGGAGCTGTTTTTT; CDR3 protein: CATRLAAGNTGELFF
D gene: .; clone size: .; V gene: TRBV7-2; J gene: TRBJ2-7; CDR3 DNA: TGTGCCAGCAGCTTACAGGGATCTCTCGAGCAGTACTTC; CDR3 protein: CASSLQGSLEQYF
D gene: TRBD2; clone size: .; V gene: TRBV29-1; J gene: TRBJ2-7; CDR3 DNA: TGCAGCGCCCTACAGGGACTAGCGGGAACGGAGCAGTACTTC; CDR3 protein: CSALQGLAGTEQYF
D gene: .; clone size: .; V gene: TRBV18; J gene: TRBJ2-7; CDR3 DNA: TGTGCCAGCTCGCAAGGACACTCCTACGAGCAGTACTTC; CDR3 protein: CASSQGHSYEQYF
D gene: TRBD2; clone size: .; V gene: TRBV19; J gene: TRBJ2-2; CDR3 DNA: TGTGCCAGTAGTATCCCGACTAGCGGGACCGGGGAGCTGTTTTTT; CDR3 protein: CASSIPTSGTGELFF
D gene: TRBD2; clone size: .; V gene: TRBV11-2; J gene: TRBJ2-3; CDR3 DNA: TGTGCCAGCAGCTTAGACCGACTAGCGGGCAAGTATTTT; CDR3 protein: CASSLDRLAGKYF
D gene: TRBD2; clone size: .; V gene: TRBV30; J gene: TRBJ2-1; CDR3 DNA: TGTGCCTGCCGGGGGGTGACCAACAATGAGCAGTTCTTC; CDR3 protein: CACRGVTNNEQFF
D gene: .; clone size: once; V gene: TRBV27; J gene: TRBJ2-7; CDR3 DNA: TGTGCCAGCAGTCAAACTTTAGCGGAGGTCCCTTTCGAGCAGTACTTC; CDR3 protein: CASSQTLAEVPFEQYF
D gene: TRBD2; clone size: .; V gene: TRBV7-3; J gene: TRBJ2-5; CDR3 DNA: TGTGCCAGCAGCTTATCTAGCGGGCAAGAGACCCAGTACTTC; CDR3 protein: CASSLSSGQETQYF
D gene: TRBD2; clone size: .; V gene: TRBV19; J gene: TRBJ2-1; CDR3 DNA: TGTGCCAGTAGTATGCTCCGGGGCGGGGCGAGCGGGAGGGCCGGGCAGTTCTTC; CDR3 protein: CASSMLRGGASGRAGQFF
D gene: TRBD2; clone size: .; V gene: TRBV6-5; J gene: TRBJ2-1; CDR3 DNA: TGTGCCAGCAGTTCCCCAGCGGGAGACGATCTCAATGAGCAGTTCTTC; CDR3 protein: CASSSPAGDDLNEQFF
D gene: .; clone size: .; V gene: TRBV4-3; J gene: TRBJ1-4; CDR3 DNA: TGCGCCAGCAGCCAAGGTCCGGGGGTCAGAGAAAAACTGTTTTTT; CDR3 protein: CASSQGPGVREKLFF
D gene: .; clone size: .; V gene: TRBV5-1; J gene: TRBJ2-7; CDR3 DNA: TGCGCCAGCAGCTTGGAGCCAGACAACTACGAGCAGTACTTC; CDR3 protein: CASSLEPDNYEQYF
D gene: .; clone size: .; V gene: TRBV7-9; J gene: TRBJ2-2; CDR3 DNA: TGTGCCAGCAGCCTAGGGAGTGCGGACACCGGGGAGCTGTTTTTT; CDR3 protein: CASSLGSADTGELFF
D gene: .; clone size: .; V gene: TRBV25-1; J gene: TRBJ1-4; CDR3 DNA: TGTGCCAGCAGTGCCGGGTTTGAAAAACTGTTTTTT; CDR3 protein: CASSAGFEKLFF
D gene: TRBD1; clone size: .; V gene: TRBV27; J gene: TRBJ2-7; CDR3 DNA: TGTGCCAGCAGGGGGAGACAGGGGGCGCTTATCGAGCAGTACTTC; CDR3 protein: CASRGRQGALIEQYF
D gene: TRBD2; clone size: .; V gene: TRBV18; J gene: TRBJ2-5; CDR3 DNA: TGTGCCAGCTCACCCCCTAGCGGGAGGGTCCAAGAGACCCAGTACTTC; CDR3 protein: CASSPPSGRVQETQYF
D gene: .; clone size: .; V gene: TRBV28; J gene: TRBJ1-3; CDR3 DNA: TGTGCCAGCAGCATCCGGGCCACTTCTGGAAACACCATATATTTT; CDR3 protein: CASSIRATSGNTIYF
D gene: .; clone size: .; V gene: TRBV5-1; J gene: TRBJ2-6; CDR3 DNA: TGCGCCAGCCAGGGAAGCTCTGGGGCCAACGTCCTGACTTTC; CDR3 protein: CASQGSSGANVLTF